Following are 20 T cell receptor beta chains from one sample sequenced in a study of cytomegalovirus exposure and HLA in healthy donors. The study ran its PCR with 60 Vbeta and 13 Jbeta primers. Using immunoSEQ multiplex PCR, the repertoire was profiled, and TCRdb retains in-frame clones only, with some absent. The repertoire table contains approximately 190,000 clones. The sample comprised PBMCs. These receptors were taken from a man in his thirties or forties in good health and CMV-seronegative.

J is TRBJ1-6 and V is TRBV2, with TRBD1 matching over 7 bases. Germline assignment: CDR1 SNHLY and CDR2 FYNNEI. The CDR3 is 15 amino acids. Trimming took 2 bases from V and 8 from J; bases not matched to a gene: 6. The CDR3 bases are TGTGCCAGCAGTGAAATTCCGGGACAGCATTCACCCCTCCACTTT. Its protein is CASSEIPGQHSPLHF. Combining the CDR3 with reference TRBV2 and TRBJ1-6 gives the whole variable domain EPEVTQTPSHQVTQMGQEVILRCVPISNHLYFYWYRQILGQKVEFLVSFYNNEISEKSEIFDDQFSVERPDGSNFTLKIRSTKLEDSAMYFCASSEIPGQHSPLHFGNGTRLTVT.

This rearrangement joins TRBV7-2 to TRBJ1-6; 8 nucleotides agree with TRBD1. With V trimmed by 4 bases and J by 10 bases, 9 bases remained unmatched. The CDR3 spans 15 residues. CDR1 and CDR2 from the germline V gene are SGHTA and FQGNSA. The CDR3, as DNA: TGTGCCAGCAGCTCCCGGACAGGGAGTCGGTCACCCCTCCACTTT. This codes for CASSSRTGSRSPLHF.

The CDR3, as DNA: TGTGCTAGTGGTACACGACAGGCGAACCAAGAGACCCAGTACTTC. This codes for CASGTRQANQETQYF. The chain employs TRBV12-5 and TRBJ2-5, with TRBD1 as a possible D gene (6 bases). Deletions cut 5 bases from V and 0 bases from J, with 13 bases between. The CDR3 has 15 amino acids. Germline-derived CDR1 and CDR2 are LGHNT and FRNRAP.

The J gene is TRBJ1-2, the V gene TRBV7-9; 9 nucleotides match TRBD1. Germline CDR1 SEHNR, CDR2 FQNEAQ (reference sequence). CDR3 length: 15 amino acids. V was pared by 5 bases and J by 2 bases, with 6 bases of the junction left unmatched. CDR3 loop: CASSRPGTGNYGYTF. In nucleotides, the CDR3 is TGTGCCAGCAGCCGTCCCGGGACAGGGAACTATGGCTACACCTTC. The entire variable domain, with the rest obtained from reference TRBV7-9 and TRBJ1-2, is as follows: DTGVSQNPRHKITKRGQNVTFRCDPISEHNRLYWYRQTLGQGPEFLTYFQNEAQLEKSRLLSDRFSAERPKGSFSTLEIQRTEQGDSAMYLCASSRPGTGNYGYTFGSGTRLTVV.

V gene TRBV18 combines with J gene TRBJ2-7; 11 nucleotides align to TRBD2. Germline V lookup: CDR1 KGHSH, CDR2 LQKENI. This CDR3 is 14 amino acids long. The junction had 6 bases not matched to a gene; V was cut back by 8 bases and J by 3 bases. The CDR3 DNA sequence: TGTGCCAGCACCGGGACTAGCGGAAGCTACGAGCAGTACTTC. It yields the protein CASTGTSGSYEQYF.

V is TRBV7-2 and J is TRBJ1-1; D is perhaps TRBD1 (6 bases). Germline V gene sequence: CDR1 SGHTA, CDR2 FQGNSA. This CDR3 contains 14 residues. With 1 base removed from V and 6 bases from J, the gap between germline ends came to 12 bases. CDR3 amino acids: CASSLVDGGSEAFF. CDR3 sequence (DNA): TGTGCCAGCAGCTTAGTTGATGGGGGCTCTGAAGCTTTCTTT.

The chain combines TRBV13 with TRBJ1-6; TRBD1 matches 7 bases. The CDR3 totals 19 residues. With V trimmed by 5 bases and J by 6 bases, 19 bases remained unmatched. Germline loops: CDR1 PRHDT, CDR2 FYEKMQ (reference sequence). The CDR3, as DNA: TGTGCCAGCAGCGAATTCCTGACAGGGCTGATATCTTCTAATTCACCCCTCCACTTT. Its protein is CASSEFLTGLISSNSPLHF. Filled out from reference TRBV13 and TRBJ1-6, the complete variable domain reads AAGVIQSPRHLIKEKRETATLKCYPIPRHDTVYWYQQGPGQDPQFLISFYEKMQSDKGSIPDRFSAQQFSDYHSELNMSSLELGDSALYFCASSEFLTGLISSNSPLHFGNGTRLTVT.

This sequence joins TRBV5-1 and TRBJ2-7; D possibly corresponds to TRBD2 (6 bases). CDR3 length equals 13 residues. From germline, CDR1 is SGHRS and CDR2 YFSETQ. Trimming pared 3 bases from V and 7 bases from J, leaving 14 bases between. CDR3 sequence (DNA): TGCGCCAGCAGCTGGCGGGAACGTCGGGAGCAGTACTTC. Encoded protein: CASSWRERREQYF.

The gene calls are TRBV7-2 and TRBJ2-7; D is possibly TRBD1 (5 bases). This CDR3 comprises 12 residues. Germline V gene lookup returns CDR1 SGHTA and CDR2 FQGNSA. V was clipped by 1 base and J by 6 bases, with 7 bases between them. For the CDR3, the DNA is TGTGCCAGCAGCTTAGAGGGGATCGAGCAGTACTTC. Translated: CASSLEGIEQYF.

V usage is TRBV29-1 and J usage is TRBJ1-2, with D possibly being TRBD1 (6 bases). V was clipped by 4 bases and J by 5 bases, with 17 bases between them. Germline V CDR1 and CDR2: SQVTM, ANQGSEA. The CDR3 is 14 residues long. The CDR3 nucleotides are TGCAGCGTTGGGACAGCCCTTCTTAATTATGGCTACACCTTC. Its translation: CSVGTALLNYGYTF.

This chain links TRBV10-3 with TRBJ2-3, with TRBD2 identical over 9 bases. V was clipped by 6 bases and J by 2 bases; unmatched bases: 9. CDR1 is ENHRY, CDR2 SYGVKD, per germline. This CDR3 spans 16 amino acids. The CDR3 loop reads CAISQPGLADTDTQYF. The CDR3 DNA reads TGTGCCATCAGCCAACCGGGACTAGCCGACACAGATACGCAGTATTTT.

This chain joins TRBV7-3 and TRBJ2-1; 12 bases fit TRBD2. Germline V gene lookup returns CDR1 SGHTA and CDR2 FQGTGA. Trimming at V came to 3 bases and at J to 7 bases, leaving 7 bases not matched to a gene. CDR3 size: 16 residues. The CDR3 DNA sequence: TGTGCCAGCAGCTTCCGACTAGCGGGAGATAAGAATGAGCAGTTCTTC. Translated, it gives CASSFRLAGDKNEQFF.

The rearrangement uses TRBV5-4 and TRBJ2-1; 8 positions agree with TRBD2. The V gene's germline CDR1 is SGHNT and CDR2 YYREEE (reference sequence). This CDR3 region has 16 residues. The ends lost 4 bases at V and 8 bases at J; junction bases unmatched: 14. CDR3 loop: CASSPGLAPGGDEQFF. The CDR3 DNA is TGTGCCAGCAGCCCCGGACTAGCCCCCGGGGGAGATGAGCAGTTCTTC.

V is TRBV7-8 and J is TRBJ2-5; D is perhaps TRBD1 (5 bases). Near its end, the DNA agrees better with TRBJ2-7, so the J call may be wrong. CDR3 size: 11 residues. In germline, CDR1 is SGHVS, CDR2 FQNEAQ. The CDR3 bases are TGTGCCAGCAGCGTGACAGACGAGCAGTACTTC. Translated: CASSVTDEQYF.

This CDR3 reads CATSPPGQGNQPQHF. In DNA form, the CDR3 reads TGTGCCACAAGCCCGCCGGGACAGGGTAATCAGCCCCAGCATTTT. The V call is TRBV15, the J call TRBJ1-5, with 9 bases that match TRBD1. The germline V gene has CDR1 LNHNV and CDR2 YYDKDF (reference sequence). Trimming removed 9 bases from V and 4 bases from J; junction bases left unmatched: 10. This CDR3 spans 15 amino acids.

In DNA, the CDR3 is TGTGCCTGGGGGACAGGGCTCATAGGCTACACCTTC. Translation: CAWGTGLIGYTF. The chain combines TRBV30 with TRBJ1-2, with 9 nucleotides matching TRBD1. This CDR3 comprises 12 residues. V shed 5 bases, J shed 8 bases, and the junction held 6 bases outside the gene matches. In germline, CDR1 is GTSNPN, CDR2 SVGIG (reference sequence).

DNA of the CDR3: TGTGCCAGTAGTATGGTACAGGGGGCGGATACGCAGTATTTT. Translating it yields CASSMVQGADTQYF. This chain joins TRBV19 and TRBJ2-3; 9 nucleotides agree with TRBD1. From germline, CDR1 is LNHDA and CDR2 SQIVND (reference sequence). The V gene end was trimmed by 3 bases and the J gene end by 6 bases; junction bases not matched to a gene: 4. CDR3 length: 14 residues.

The chain combines TRBV6-5 with TRBJ2-5; 7 nucleotides align to TRBD1. The CDR3 runs 14 residues. Trimming removed 7 bases from V and 3 bases from J; junction bases left unmatched: 8. Germline lookup yields CDR1 MNHEY and CDR2 SVGAGI. CDR3 loop: CASIDSGTEETQYF. CDR3 DNA: TGTGCCAGCATCGACTCCGGGACAGAAGAGACCCAGTACTTC.

This sequence joins TRBV5-4 and TRBJ1-1; 8 nucleotides align to TRBD1. V trimming: 1 base; J trimming: 2 bases; junction bases outside the gene matches: 4. The length of the CDR3 is 15 residues. The V gene's germline CDR1 is SGHNT and CDR2 YYREEE (reference sequence). The CDR3, as DNA: TGTGCCAGCAGCTTGACCGGGACAGGTAACACTGAAGCTTTCTTT. As protein: CASSLTGTGNTEAFF.

The chain links TRBV27 to TRBJ1-5, with 10 bases aligning to TRBD1. CDR1 is MNHEY, CDR2 SMNVEV, per germline (reference sequence). V shed 0 bases, J shed 4 bases, and the junction held 15 bases outside the gene matches. The CDR3 is made up of 20 amino acids. CDR3 in DNA: TGTGCCAGCAGTTTATCTTCACCCCGGACAGGGGGAATAGGAAATCAGCCCCAGCATTTT. It translates to CASSLSSPRTGGIGNQPQHF.